This is a list of T cell receptor beta chains from one sample in a study of a mutant IDH1 vaccine in newly diagnosed glioma. Clones were read by immunoSEQ multiplex PCR, and TCRdb kept only the in-frame ones, dropping some. The sample contains about 38,000 clones, around 81% of which appear only once. Their specific antigens are unknown. The starting material was PBMCs, obtained from a glioma patient whose treatment included an IDH1 peptide vaccine. The receptor source for this set is a man aged 40-49 years with glioma. Both conserved end residues are part of each CDR3. The D gene is left open where the match is weak. For some rows the clone size is stated as once, few or many, or as a class when expanded; others skip it.

clone size	V gene	D gene	J gene	CDR3 protein	CDR3 DNA
-	TRBV19	-	TRBJ2-7	CASSIGSGSSYEQYF	TGTGCCAGTAGTATAGGGAGTGGGAGCTCCTACGAGCAGTACTTC
few	TRBV18	TRBD1	TRBJ1-2	CASSYGTGYYGYTF	TGTGCCAGCTCATACGGGACAGGGTATTATGGCTACACCTTC
-	TRBV19	-	TRBJ2-1	CASSIEPRQGRASSYNEQFF	TGTGCCAGTAGTATAGAACCGAGGCAGGGGAGGGCTAGCTCCTACAATGAGCAGTTCTTC
-	TRBV9	-	TRBJ2-3	CASSGHNTDTQYF	TGTGCCAGCAGCGGACACAACACAGATACGCAGTATTTT
few	TRBV9	-	TRBJ2-7	CASSVTLADTYEQYF	TGTGCCAGCAGCGTAACACTAGCCGACACCTACGAGCAGTACTTC
-	TRBV7-9	-	TRBJ2-7	CASSFSGASSYEQYF	TGTGCCAGCAGCTTTTCCGGGGCCAGCTCCTACGAGCAGTACTTC
medium-sized	TRBV30	-	TRBJ2-7	CAWKQAYEQYF	TGTGCCTGGAAACAAGCTTACGAGCAGTACTTC
-	TRBV4-1	-	TRBJ2-5	CASSQDVWGLAKQETQYF	TGCGCCAGCAGCCAAGATGTGTGGGGGTTGGCTAAGCAAGAGACCCAGTACTTC
-	TRBV19	-	TRBJ2-3	CATTRAGATDTQYF	TGTGCCACCACTCGGGCCGGAGCCACAGATACGCAGTATTTT
few	TRBV21-1	-	TRBJ2-5	CASSNGERGAAETQYF	TGTGCCAGCAGCAACGGGGAGCGGGGGGCCGCCGAGACCCAGTACTTC
-	TRBV14	-	TRBJ1-1	CASSQDGPLGAFF	TGTGCCAGCAGCCAAGATGGGCCGTTGGGAGCTTTCTTT
-	TRBV30	-	TRBJ2-5	CAWSVTGRGETQYF	TGTGCCTGGAGTGTAACGGGGCGGGGAGAGACCCAGTACTTC
-	TRBV4-3	-	TRBJ2-3	CASSKTGFPDTQYF	TGCGCCAGCAGCAAAACAGGGTTCCCCGATACGCAGTATTTT
-	TRBV5-4	TRBD2	TRBJ2-3	CASSLGLAGSTDTQYF	TGTGCCAGCAGCTTGGGACTAGCGGGCAGCACAGATACGCAGTATTTT
few	TRBV18	TRBD2	TRBJ2-5	CASSLGLAAQETQYF	TGTGCCAGCTCCCTAGGACTAGCGGCACAAGAGACCCAGTACTTC
-	TRBV12-5	-	TRBJ2-3	CASGLVRGRGDTQYF	TGTGCTAGTGGTTTGGTACGAGGGCGCGGAGATACGCAGTATTTT
-	TRBV19	-	TRBJ2-5	CASSIGGDQETQYF	TGTGCCAGTAGTATCGGGGGTGACCAAGAGACCCAGTACTTC
-	TRBV20-1	-	TRBJ1-4	CSAETEEKLFF	TGCAGTGCTGAGACAGAAGAAAAACTGTTTTTT
-	TRBV6-1	-	TRBJ1-2	CASSHSGVGGYGYTF	TGTGCCAGCAGCCACTCCGGCGTGGGGGGCTATGGCTACACCTTC
few	TRBV7-3	-	TRBJ2-1	CASSLENEQFF	TGTGCCAGCAGCTTGGAGAATGAGCAGTTCTTC
-	TRBV13	-	TRBJ1-2	CASSRARDSGPYYGYTF	TGTGCCAGCAGCAGAGCGAGAGACAGTGGGCCTTACTATGGCTACACCTTC
-	TRBV29-1	TRBD1	TRBJ1-2	CSAWTGNGYTF	TGCAGCGCCTGGACAGGGAATGGCTACACCTTC
-	TRBV29-1	-	TRBJ2-7	CSVAQGKGRSYEQYF	TGCAGCGTTGCTCAGGGGAAGGGAAGGTCCTACGAGCAGTACTTC
few	TRBV7-8	TRBD1	TRBJ1-2	CASSLEETGLVYTF	TGTGCCAGCAGCTTAGAGGAGACAGGGCTCGTCTACACCTTC
-	TRBV19	TRBD2	TRBJ2-5	CASSSLGTSGETQYF	TGTGCCAGTAGTTCACTGGGCACTAGCGGAGAGACCCAGTACTTC
once	TRBV5-5	-	TRBJ1-2	CASSRWRGSNYGYTF	TGTGCCAGCAGTCGTTGGCGGGGGTCTAACTATGGCTACACCTTC
-	TRBV19	-	TRBJ2-6	CASSPTFGRGRANVLTF	TGTGCCAGTAGTCCCACTTTCGGTCGGGGGCGGGCCAACGTCCTGACTTTC
-	TRBV10-3	TRBD1	TRBJ2-7	CAISADRGLSYEQYF	TGTGCCATCAGCGCTGACAGGGGACTCTCCTACGAGCAGTACTTC
-	TRBV2	TRBD1	TRBJ1-5	CASTRQGGQPQHF	TGTGCCAGCACCCGACAGGGAGGGCAGCCCCAGCATTTT
-	TRBV29-1	TRBD2	TRBJ2-7	CSGGAAGPGYEQYF	TGCAGCGGTGGGGCAGCGGGACCGGGCTACGAGCAGTACTTC
-	TRBV29-1	-	TRBJ2-7	CSVSSWYEQYF	TGCAGCGTTTCAAGCTGGTACGAGCAGTACTTC
-	TRBV19	-	TRBJ2-7	CASKVAELSYEQYF	TGTGCCAGTAAAGTAGCGGAGCTTTCCTACGAGCAGTACTTC
once	TRBV5-1	TRBD1	TRBJ1-1	CASSLALRGPGTEAFF	TGCGCCAGCAGCTTGGCCTTGAGGGGGCCGGGGACTGAAGCTTTCTTT
few	TRBV2	TRBD2	TRBJ2-1	CASSFSGAVSYNEQFF	TGTGCCAGCAGCTTTAGCGGGGCCGTCTCCTACAATGAGCAGTTCTTC
-	TRBV5-6	-	TRBJ2-4	CASSRERGNIQYF	TGTGCCAGCAGCCGGGAGAGGGGAAACATTCAGTACTTC
-	TRBV4-1	TRBD2	TRBJ2-3	CASQLAGGPDSTDTQYF	TGCGCCAGCCAACTAGCGGGAGGCCCGGATAGCACAGATACGCAGTATTTT
-	TRBV19	-	TRBJ2-2	CASSPAANTGELFF	TGTGCCAGTAGTCCAGCGGCGAACACCGGGGAGCTGTTTTTT
-	TRBV29-1	TRBD1	TRBJ1-1	CSVEGDRWTEAFF	TGCAGCGTTGAAGGGGACAGATGGACTGAAGCTTTCTTT
-	TRBV5-1	-	TRBJ1-4	CASSRDVAKEKLFF	TGCGCCAGCAGCCGGGACGTGGCAAAGGAAAAACTGTTTTTT
-	TRBV2	TRBD1	TRBJ2-5	CASSRDSQETQYF	TGTGCCAGCAGTCGGGACAGCCAAGAGACCCAGTACTTC
-	TRBV2	-	TRBJ2-4	CASSGQAVAKNIQYF	TGTGCCAGCAGTGGACAGGCAGTAGCCAAAAACATTCAGTACTTC
-	TRBV30	-	TRBJ1-1	CAWIRPRGSLNTEAFF	TGTGCCTGGATCCGACCCCGGGGCAGCTTGAACACTGAAGCTTTCTTT
-	TRBV2	-	TRBJ1-6	CARSQGGASDSPLHF	TGTGCCAGAAGCCAAGGCGGCGCCTCGGATTCACCCCTCCACTTT
-	TRBV5-6	-	TRBJ2-7	CASSLFRDRQYF	TGTGCCAGCAGCTTGTTTCGTGACAGGCAGTACTTC
-	TRBV5-4	TRBD2	TRBJ2-1	CASSPGGLAGDNEQFF	TGTGCCAGCAGCCCGGGCGGACTAGCGGGAGACAATGAGCAGTTCTTC
-	TRBV18	-	TRBJ2-7	CASSPRPGYEQYF	TGTGCCAGCTCACCACGTCCTGGTTACGAGCAGTACTTC
-	TRBV25-1	TRBD2	TRBJ2-1	CASSTEGGSPHNEQFF	TGTGCCAGCAGTACCGAGGGCGGGAGCCCACACAATGAGCAGTTCTTC
-	TRBV27	-	TRBJ1-6	CASSLSVALHTGSPLHF	TGTGCCAGCAGTTTATCGGTGGCCTTACATACGGGTTCACCCCTCCACTTT
-	TRBV6-5	-	TRBJ2-7	CASSRLKTALTVLF	TGTGCCAGCAGCCGCCTAAAAACAGCTCTAACGGTCTTATTC
once	TRBV5-6	TRBD1	TRBJ1-2	CASSLGRGSDGYTF	TGTGCCAGCAGCTTGGGCAGGGGGTCGGATGGCTACACCTTC
few	TRBV6-1	TRBD2	TRBJ2-1	CASSERLASGVEQFF	TGTGCCAGCAGTGAAAGGTTAGCTAGCGGGGTTGAGCAGTTCTTC
-	TRBV27	-	TRBJ1-2	CASSLSPQKNYGYTF	TGTGCCAGCAGTTTAAGTCCCCAGAAGAACTATGGCTACACCTTC
-	TRBV6-5	-	TRBJ1-5	CASSFYSNQPQHF	TGTGCCAGCAGTTTTTATAGCAATCAGCCCCAGCATTTT
-	TRBV19	-	TRBJ1-1	CASTNRAPGTEAFF	TGTGCCAGTACCAACCGGGCCCCTGGGACTGAAGCTTTCTTT